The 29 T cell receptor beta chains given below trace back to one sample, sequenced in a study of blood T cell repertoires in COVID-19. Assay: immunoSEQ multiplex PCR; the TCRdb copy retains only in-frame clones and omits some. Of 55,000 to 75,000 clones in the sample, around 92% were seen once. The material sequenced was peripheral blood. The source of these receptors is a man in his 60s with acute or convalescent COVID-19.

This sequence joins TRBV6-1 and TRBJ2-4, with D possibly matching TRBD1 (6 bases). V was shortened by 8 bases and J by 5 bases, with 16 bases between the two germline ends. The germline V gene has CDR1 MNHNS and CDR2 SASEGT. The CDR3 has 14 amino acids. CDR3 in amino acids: CASGPLRQENIQYF. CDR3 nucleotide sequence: TGTGCCAGCGGACCGTTGAGACAGGAAAACATTCAGTACTTC.

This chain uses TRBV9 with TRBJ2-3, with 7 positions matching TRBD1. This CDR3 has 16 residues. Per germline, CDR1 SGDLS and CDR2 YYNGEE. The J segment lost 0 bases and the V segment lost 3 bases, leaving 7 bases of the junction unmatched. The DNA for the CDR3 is TGTGCCAGCAGCGATCCGGGACAGCTAAGCACAGATACGCAGTATTTT. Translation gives CASSDPGQLSTDTQYF.

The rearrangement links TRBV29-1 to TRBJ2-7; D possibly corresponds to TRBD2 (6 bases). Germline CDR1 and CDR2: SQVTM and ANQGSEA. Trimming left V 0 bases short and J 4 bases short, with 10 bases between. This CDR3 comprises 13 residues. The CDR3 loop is CSVEEEGGYEQYF. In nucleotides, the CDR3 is TGCAGCGTTGAAGAAGAGGGAGGTTACGAGCAGTACTTC.

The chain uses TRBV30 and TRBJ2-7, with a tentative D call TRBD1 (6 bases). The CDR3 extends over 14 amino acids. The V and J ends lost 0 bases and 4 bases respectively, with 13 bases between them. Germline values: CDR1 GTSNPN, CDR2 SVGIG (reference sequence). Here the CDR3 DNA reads TGTGCCTGGAGTGTATGGGACACCGAGTACGAGCAGTACTTC. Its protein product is CAWSVWDTEYEQYF.

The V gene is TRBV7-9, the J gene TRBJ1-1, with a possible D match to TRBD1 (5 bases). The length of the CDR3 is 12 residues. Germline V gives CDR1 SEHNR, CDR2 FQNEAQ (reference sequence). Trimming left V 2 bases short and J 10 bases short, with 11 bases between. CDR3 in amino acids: CASSLSGVVAFF. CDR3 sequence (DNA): TGTGCCAGCAGCTTATCGGGGGTTGTAGCTTTCTTT.

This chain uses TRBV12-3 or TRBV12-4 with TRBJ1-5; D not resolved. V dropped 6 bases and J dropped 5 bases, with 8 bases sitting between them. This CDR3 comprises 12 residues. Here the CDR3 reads CASSGQDQPQHF. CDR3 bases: TGTGCCAGCAGCGGTCAAGATCAGCCCCAGCATTTT.

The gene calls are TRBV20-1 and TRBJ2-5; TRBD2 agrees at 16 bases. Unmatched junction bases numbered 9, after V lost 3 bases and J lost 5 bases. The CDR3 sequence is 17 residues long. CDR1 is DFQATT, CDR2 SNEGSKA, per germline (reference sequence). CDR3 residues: CSASHGTSGGAGETQYF. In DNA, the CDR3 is TGCAGTGCTAGTCACGGGACTAGCGGGGGGGCCGGGGAGACCCAGTACTTC.

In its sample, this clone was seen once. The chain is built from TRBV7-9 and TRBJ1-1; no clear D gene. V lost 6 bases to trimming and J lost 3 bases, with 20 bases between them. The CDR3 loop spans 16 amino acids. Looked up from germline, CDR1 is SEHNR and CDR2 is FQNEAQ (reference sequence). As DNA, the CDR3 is TGTGCCAGCAGGCCTATCTACATAAGCGGGGACACTGAAGCTTTCTTT. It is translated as CASRPIYISGDTEAFF.

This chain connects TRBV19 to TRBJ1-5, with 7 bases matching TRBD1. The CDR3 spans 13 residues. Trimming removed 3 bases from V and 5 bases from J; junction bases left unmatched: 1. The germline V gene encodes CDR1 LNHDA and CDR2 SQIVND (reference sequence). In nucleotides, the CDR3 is TGTGCCAGTAGTATTACAGGGGATCAGCCCCAGCATTTT. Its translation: CASSITGDQPQHF.

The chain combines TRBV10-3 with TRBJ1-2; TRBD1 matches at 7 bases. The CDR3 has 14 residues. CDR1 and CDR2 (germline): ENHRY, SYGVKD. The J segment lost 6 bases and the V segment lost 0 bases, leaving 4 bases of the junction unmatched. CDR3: CAISESDRVDGYTF. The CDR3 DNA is TGTGCCATCAGTGAGTCCGACAGGGTGGATGGCTACACCTTC.

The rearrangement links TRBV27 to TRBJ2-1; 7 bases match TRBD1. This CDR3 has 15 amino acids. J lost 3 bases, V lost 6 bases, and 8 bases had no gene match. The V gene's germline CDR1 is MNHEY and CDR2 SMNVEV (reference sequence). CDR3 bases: TGTGCCAGCAGATCTGGACAGGAAGGCTACAATGAGCAGTTCTTC. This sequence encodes CASRSGQEGYNEQFF.

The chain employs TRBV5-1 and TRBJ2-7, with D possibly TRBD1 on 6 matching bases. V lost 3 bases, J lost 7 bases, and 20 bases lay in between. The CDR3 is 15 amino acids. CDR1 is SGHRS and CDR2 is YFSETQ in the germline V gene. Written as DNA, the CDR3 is TGCGCCAGCAGCTCCCAGGGCAACTACCAGGGGGAGCAGTACTTC. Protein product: CASSSQGNYQGEQYF. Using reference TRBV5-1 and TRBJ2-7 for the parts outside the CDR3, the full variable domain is KAGVTQTPRYLIKTRGQQVTLSCSPISGHRSVSWYQQTPGQGLQFLFEYFSETQRNKGNFPGRFSGRQFSNSRSEMNVSTLELGDSALYLCASSSQGNYQGEQYFGPGTRLTVT.

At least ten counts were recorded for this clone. The CDR3 loop reads CASSPPGQERHEQYF. The CDR3 DNA follows: TGTGCCAGCTCACCTCCGGGACAGGAGAGGCACGAGCAGTACTTC. The chain has TRBV18 and TRBJ2-7, with 8 bases fitting TRBD1. CDR1 and CDR2 (germline): KGHSH, LQKENI. The V gene end was trimmed by 3 bases and the J gene end by 5 bases; junction bases not matched to a gene: 9. The CDR3 extends over 15 amino acids. The variable domain in full, with the rest retrieved from reference TRBV18 and TRBJ2-7, is NAGVMQNPRHLVRRRGQEARLRCSPMKGHSHVYWYRQLPEEGLKFMVYLQKENIIDESGMPKERFSAEFPKEGPSILRIQQVVRGDSAAYFCASSPPGQERHEQYFGPGTRLTVT.

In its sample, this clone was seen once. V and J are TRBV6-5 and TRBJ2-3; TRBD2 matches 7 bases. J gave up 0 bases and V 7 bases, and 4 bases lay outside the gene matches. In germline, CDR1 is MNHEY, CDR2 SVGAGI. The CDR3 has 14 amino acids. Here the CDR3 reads CASIRRGSTDTQYF. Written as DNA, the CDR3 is TGTGCCAGCATAAGGCGGGGGAGCACAGATACGCAGTATTTT.

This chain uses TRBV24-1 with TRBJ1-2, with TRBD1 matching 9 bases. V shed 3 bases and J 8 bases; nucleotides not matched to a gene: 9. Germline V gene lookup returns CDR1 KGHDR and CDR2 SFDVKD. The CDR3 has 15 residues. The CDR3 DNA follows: TGTGCCACCAGTGATGAACAGGGGGCTCGTAGAGGCTACACCTTC. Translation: CATSDEQGARRGYTF.

The DNA for the CDR3 is TGTGCCAGCAGCCAACCGACAGGGAGTACTGAAGCTTTCTTT. Translated, it gives CASSQPTGSTEAFF. The V and J genes are TRBV5-4 and TRBJ1-1; 7 bases agree with TRBD1. Unmatched junction bases numbered 8, after V lost 4 bases and J lost 5 bases. CDR3 length: 14 residues. From germline, CDR1 is SGHNT and CDR2 YYREEE (reference sequence).

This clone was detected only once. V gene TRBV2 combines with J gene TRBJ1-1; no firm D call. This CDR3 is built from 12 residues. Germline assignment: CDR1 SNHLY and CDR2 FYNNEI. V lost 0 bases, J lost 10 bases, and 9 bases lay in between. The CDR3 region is CASSEARRGAFF. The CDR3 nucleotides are TGTGCCAGCAGTGAAGCGCGCCGGGGAGCTTTCTTT.

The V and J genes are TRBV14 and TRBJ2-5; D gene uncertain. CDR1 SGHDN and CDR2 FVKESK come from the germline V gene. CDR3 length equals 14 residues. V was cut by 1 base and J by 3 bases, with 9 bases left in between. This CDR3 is CASSQGHSEETQYF. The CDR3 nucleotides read TGTGCCAGCAGCCAAGGGCATTCCGAAGAGACCCAGTACTTC.

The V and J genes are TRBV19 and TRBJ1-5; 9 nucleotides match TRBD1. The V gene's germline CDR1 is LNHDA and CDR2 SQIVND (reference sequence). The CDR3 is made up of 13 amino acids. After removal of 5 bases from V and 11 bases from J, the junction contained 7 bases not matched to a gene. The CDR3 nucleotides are TGTGCCAGTAGTTACCTGGGGACAGGGACCCAGCATTTT. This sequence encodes CASSYLGTGTQHF.

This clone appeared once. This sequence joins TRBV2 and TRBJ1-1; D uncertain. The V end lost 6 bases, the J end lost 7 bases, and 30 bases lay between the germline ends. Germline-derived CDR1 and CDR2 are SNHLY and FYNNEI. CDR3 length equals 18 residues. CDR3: CASSDLVGFTGIIGEAFF. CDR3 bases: TGTGCCAGCAGCGACCTCGTTGGGTTTACGGGGATCATCGGTGAAGCTTTCTTT.

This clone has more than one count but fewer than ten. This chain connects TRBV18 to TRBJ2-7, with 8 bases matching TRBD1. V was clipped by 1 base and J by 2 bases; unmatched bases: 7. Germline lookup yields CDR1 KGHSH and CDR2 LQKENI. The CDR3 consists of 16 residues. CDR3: CASSPQFGTGTYEQYF. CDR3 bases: TGTGCCAGCTCACCACAATTCGGGACAGGTACCTACGAGCAGTACTTC.

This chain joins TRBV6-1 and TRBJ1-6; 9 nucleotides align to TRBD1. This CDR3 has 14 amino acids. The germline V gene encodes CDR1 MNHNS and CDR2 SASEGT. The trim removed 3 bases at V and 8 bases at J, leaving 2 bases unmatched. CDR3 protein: CASSDGTGYSPLHF. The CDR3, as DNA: TGTGCCAGCAGTGACGGGACAGGGTATTCACCCCTCCACTTT.

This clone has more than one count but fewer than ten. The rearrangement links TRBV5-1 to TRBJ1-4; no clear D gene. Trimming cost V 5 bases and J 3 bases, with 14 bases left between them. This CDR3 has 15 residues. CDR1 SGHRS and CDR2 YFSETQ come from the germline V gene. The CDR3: CASSSSGKANEKLFF. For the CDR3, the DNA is TGCGCCAGCAGTTCAAGCGGGAAAGCTAATGAAAAACTGTTTTTT.

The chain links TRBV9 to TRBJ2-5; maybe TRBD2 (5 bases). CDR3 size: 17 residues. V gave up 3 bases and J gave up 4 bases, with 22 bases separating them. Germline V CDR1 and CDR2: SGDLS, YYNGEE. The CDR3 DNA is TGTGCCAGCAGCGCCCACGGGGTAGAGGTACTAAGAGAGACCCAGTACTTC. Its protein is CASSAHGVEVLRETQYF.

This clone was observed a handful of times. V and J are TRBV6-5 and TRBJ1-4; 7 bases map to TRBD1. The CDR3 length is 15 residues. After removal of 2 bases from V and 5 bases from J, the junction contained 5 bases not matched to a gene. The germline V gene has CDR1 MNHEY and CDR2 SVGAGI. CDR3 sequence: CASSYGGTENEKLFF. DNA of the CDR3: TGTGCCAGCAGTTACGGGGGGACAGAGAATGAAAAACTGTTTTTT.

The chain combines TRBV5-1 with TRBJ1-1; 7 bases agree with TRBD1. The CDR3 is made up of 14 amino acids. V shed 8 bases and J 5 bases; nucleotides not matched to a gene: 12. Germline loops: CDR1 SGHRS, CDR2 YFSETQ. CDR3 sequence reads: CASQQGTVSTEAFF. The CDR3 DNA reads TGCGCCAGTCAACAGGGGACTGTAAGTACTGAAGCTTTCTTT. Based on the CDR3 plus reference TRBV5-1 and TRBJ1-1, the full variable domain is KAGVTQTPRYLIKTRGQQVTLSCSPISGHRSVSWYQQTPGQGLQFLFEYFSETQRNKGNFPGRFSGRQFSNSRSEMNVSTLELGDSALYLCASQQGTVSTEAFFGQGTRLTVV.

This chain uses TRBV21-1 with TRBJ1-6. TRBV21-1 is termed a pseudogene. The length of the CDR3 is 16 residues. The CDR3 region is CASSKYSEVYWSPLHF. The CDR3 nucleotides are TGTGCCAGCAGCAAATATTCGGAGGTATATTGGTCACCCCTCCACTTT.

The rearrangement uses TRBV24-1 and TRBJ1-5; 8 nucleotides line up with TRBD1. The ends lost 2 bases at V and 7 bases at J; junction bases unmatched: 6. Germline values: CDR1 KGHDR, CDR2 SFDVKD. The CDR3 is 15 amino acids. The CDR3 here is CATSDSQGAGQPQHF. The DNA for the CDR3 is TGTGCCACCAGTGATTCCCAGGGGGCGGGACAGCCCCAGCATTTT.

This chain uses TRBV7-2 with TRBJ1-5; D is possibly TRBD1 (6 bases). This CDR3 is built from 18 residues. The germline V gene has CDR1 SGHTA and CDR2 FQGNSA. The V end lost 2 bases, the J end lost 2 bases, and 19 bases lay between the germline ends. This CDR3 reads CASSLRGLSTGRNQPQHF. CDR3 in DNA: TGTGCCAGCAGCTTAAGGGGTCTCTCCACAGGGCGCAATCAGCCCCAGCATTTT.